These 3 T cell receptor beta chains share one sample of origin, sequenced in a study of beta chain features in type 1 diabetes (dated by TCRdb to 2016 to 2019). Paper-wide results and their limitations: Type 1 diabetes patients showed a moderate but significant shortening of TCRB CDR3 length in all four CD4+ subsets.

No antigen has been identified for these receptors. The library relied on the immunoSEQ multiplex PCR assay. The entire amount of isolated RNA was reverse transcribed using the High Capacity cDNA Reverse Transcription Kit, so the sequenced TCRB transcripts were expressed ones. Here the immuneACCESS table is served through TCRdb, limited to in-frame sequences with V and J called. Missing clones are a known gap in these copies; in checked studies unresolved V genes cover under half, and the rest lacks a known reason. The table for this sample lists hundreds of thousands of clones; roughly 12% of them were counted only once. The ten largest clonotypes hold 0.022% of the sample. Source material: naive CD4+ T cells from blood. The cell subset or site label here, explained by the study, means: true naive CD4+ T cells. The receptors were sampled from a man aged 18 to 30 with type 1 diabetes.

V and J are TRBV6-5 and TRBJ1-6; the D is unclear. Germline values: CDR1 MNHEY, CDR2 SVGAGI. The CDR3 runs 11 residues. Between the trimmed V and J ends, which lost 4 bases and 19 bases, there was a span of 14 bases. The CDR3 region is CASSSRHWPHF. As DNA, the CDR3 is TGTGCCAGCAGTTCACGACATTGGCCGCACTTT.

This clone was seen a few times. The V and J genes are TRBV28 and TRBJ1-2; TRBD1 matches 7 bases. The CDR3 sequence is 15 residues long. The trim removed 4 bases at V and 7 bases at J, leaving 12 bases unmatched. Germline CDR1 reads MDHEN; CDR2 reads SYDVKM. The CDR3 protein is CASSSPQDRRGGYTF. CDR3 sequence (DNA): TGTGCCAGCAGTTCCCCCCAGGACAGGCGGGGTGGCTACACCTTC.

This clone was seen more than once but under ten times. The chain joins TRBV2 to TRBJ2-5; D is unresolved. The CDR3 consists of 12 residues. Germline CDR1 and CDR2: SNHLY and FYNNEI. V lost 4 bases to trimming and J lost 4 bases, with 7 bases between them. This CDR3 is CASSGGAETQYF. CDR3 coding DNA: TGTGCCAGCAGTGGGGGTGCAGAGACCCAGTACTTC. The whole variable domain, remainder taken from reference TRBV2 and TRBJ2-5, is EPEVTQTPSHQVTQMGQEVILRCVPISNHLYFYWYRQILGQKVEFLVSFYNNEISEKSEIFDDQFSVERPDGSNFTLKIRSTKLEDSAMYFCASSGGAETQYFGPGTRLLVL.